Presented here are 9 T cell receptor beta chains from one specimen sequenced in a study of graft-versus-host responses after intestinal transplantation (dated by TCRdb to the early 2020s). The time point label here, explained by the study, means: cells obtained before transplantation from donor or recipient. For these receptors, no antigen is known. Library preparation employed the immunoSEQ multiplex PCR assay. Here the immuneACCESS table is served through TCRdb, limited to in-frame sequences with V and J called. Missing clones are a known gap in these copies; in checked studies unresolved V genes cover under half, and the rest lacks a known reason. The sample includes more than 100,000 clones, with 80% to 95% observed a single time. The ten largest clones represent roughly 1.2% of the sample. This specimen consisted of unstimulated CD8+ T cells sorted from spleen or lymph node cells, obtained before intestinal transplant. The receptors were gathered from a human donor who received an intestinal transplant.

This chain joins TRBV5-6 and TRBJ2-5, with a possible D match to TRBD2 (5 bases). The last part of the DNA fits TRBJ2-7 better; the J call may be wrong. The length of the CDR3 is 14 residues. CDR1 is SGHDT, CDR2 YYEEEE, per germline. For the CDR3, the DNA is TGTGCCAGCAGCTACTCGGGGATTTCCTACGAGCAGTACTTC. Translation gives CASSYSGISYEQYF.

The gene calls are TRBV9 and TRBJ1-5, with D perhaps TRBD1 (6 bases). CDR3 size: 14 residues. The germline V gene encodes CDR1 SGDLS and CDR2 YYNGEE. Trimming shortened V by 4 bases and J by 5 bases, and 13 bases separated the two germline ends. CDR3 DNA: TGTGCCAGCAGCCAAACAGGGAGCGATCAGCCCCAGCATTTT. The encoded protein is CASSQTGSDQPQHF.

In this sample, this clone turned up once. J is TRBJ1-6 and V is TRBV15; D is uncertain. V was clipped by 0 bases and J by 7 bases, with 16 bases between them. The CDR3 has 17 amino acids. The germline V gene encodes CDR1 LNHNV and CDR2 YYDKDF (reference sequence). Written as DNA, the CDR3 is TGTGCCACCAGCAGAGATCAGGTGGATTCTTCAAATTCACCCCTCCACTTT. It translates to CATSRDQVDSSNSPLHF.

V usage is TRBV4-1 and J usage is TRBJ1-1, with D perhaps TRBD1 (5 bases). Trimming took off 0 bases at V and 1 base at J, with 6 bases between the two ends. CDR1 is MGHRA, CDR2 YSYEKL, per germline. The CDR3 totals 14 residues. This CDR3 reads CASSQDGGNTEAFF. CDR3 DNA: TGCGCCAGCAGCCAAGATGGGGGGAACACTGAAGCTTTCTTT.

CDR3 bases: TGTGCCAGCAGTCTACAATATAGCAATCAGCCCCAGCATTTT. Translating gives CASSLQYSNQPQHF. The chain couples TRBV5-6 to TRBJ1-5, with D hard to call. CDR3 length: 14 residues. V lost 5 bases and J 0 bases, leaving 9 bases between the germline ends. Germline CDR1 is SGHDT and CDR2 is YYEEEE.

The gene calls are TRBV7-9 and TRBJ2-1, with a tentative D call TRBD2 (6 bases). CDR1 is SEHNR, CDR2 FQNEAQ, per germline (reference sequence). The CDR3 sequence is 15 residues long. V was shortened by 8 bases and J by 6 bases, with 20 bases between the two germline ends. The CDR3 region has the DNA TGTGCCAGCGTCTCCTTGGAGGTCGGGGGCAATGAGCAGTTCTTC. It is translated as CASVSLEVGGNEQFF.

This clone appeared once. V and J are TRBV9 and TRBJ2-1; 7 bases map to TRBD2. The CDR3 covers 15 residues. CDR1 SGDLS and CDR2 YYNGEE come from the germline V gene. The J segment lost 7 bases and the V segment lost 7 bases, leaving 14 bases of the junction unmatched. The CDR3 region is CASALHGGTSNEQFF. The CDR3 DNA is TGTGCCAGCGCCCTTCACGGGGGGACGAGTAATGAGCAGTTCTTC.

The chain recombines TRBV11-2 with TRBJ2-7, with 7 bases fitting TRBD2. V shed 5 bases and J 7 bases; nucleotides not matched to a gene: 11. The CDR3 is made up of 14 amino acids. Germline V gene sequence: CDR1 SGHAT, CDR2 FQNNGV. CDR3 sequence (DNA): TGTGCCAGCAGCCCGCCTCGACTAGCTGGAGAGCAGTACTTC. It encodes CASSPPRLAGEQYF.

This clone occurred once. The J gene is TRBJ2-7, the V gene TRBV15; no firm D call. Germline V gene sequence: CDR1 LNHNV, CDR2 YYDKDF (reference sequence). V shed 0 bases and J shed 0 bases, with 9 bases lying between them. This CDR3 contains 15 residues. The DNA of the CDR3 is TGTGCCACCAGCAGAGATTTGGGAAGCTCCTACGAGCAGTACTTC. The encoded protein is CATSRDLGSSYEQYF.